These T cell receptor beta chains were read from a single sample in a study of control samples from healthy donors and cancer patients. Clones were read by immunoSEQ multiplex PCR, and TCRdb kept only the in-frame ones, dropping some. The table shows about 92,000 clones, with roughly four fifths occurring only once. Material: blood. The receptors were gathered from a woman aged 55-69 years in good health. The CDR3 runs from the conserved cysteine through the conserved F or W. D genes are given only for firm matches. Part of the rows lack a size; the others show once, few, many or a class for expanded clones.

clone size: few; V gene: TRBV19; D gene: NA; J gene: TRBJ1-5; CDR3 protein: CASSGRDGLIHQPQHF; CDR3 DNA: TGTGCCAGTAGTGGGCGGGACGGCCTGATACATCAGCCCCAGCATTTT
clone size: once; V gene: TRBV14; D gene: NA; J gene: TRBJ2-2; CDR3 protein: CASSPANTGELFF; CDR3 DNA: TGTGCCAGCAGCCCGGCGAACACCGGGGAGCTGTTTTTT
clone size: NA; V gene: TRBV5-6; D gene: NA; J gene: TRBJ2-6; CDR3 protein: CASSDRHSAAGANVLTF; CDR3 DNA: TGTGCCAGCAGTGATCGACATTCGGCCGCTGGGGCCAACGTCCTGACTTTC
clone size: NA; V gene: TRBV4-1; D gene: NA; J gene: TRBJ1-5; CDR3 protein: CASSQGWTANQPQHF; CDR3 DNA: TGCGCCAGCAGCCAAGGCTGGACGGCCAATCAGCCCCAGCATTTT
clone size: NA; V gene: TRBV9; D gene: TRBD1; J gene: TRBJ1-1; CDR3 protein: CASQGQANTEAFF; CDR3 DNA: TGTGCCAGCCAAGGACAGGCGAACACTGAAGCTTTCTTT
clone size: few; V gene: TRBV20-1; D gene: TRBD1; J gene: TRBJ1-1; CDR3 protein: CSAFGQAEAFF; CDR3 DNA: TGCAGTGCTTTTGGACAGGCTGAAGCTTTCTTT
clone size: NA; V gene: TRBV5-1; D gene: NA; J gene: TRBJ1-1; CDR3 protein: CASSLSGDTEAFF; CDR3 DNA: TGCGCCAGCAGCTTGAGCGGAGACACTGAAGCTTTCTTT
clone size: NA; V gene: TRBV6-5; D gene: NA; J gene: TRBJ1-2; CDR3 protein: CASRETWGESYGYTF; CDR3 DNA: TGTGCCAGCAGGGAGACATGGGGGGAGAGCTATGGCTACACCTTC
clone size: NA; V gene: TRBV7-2; D gene: TRBD2; J gene: TRBJ2-3; CDR3 protein: CASNRVAGLDTQYF; CDR3 DNA: TGTGCCAGCAATCGGGTAGCGGGACTAGATACGCAGTATTTT
clone size: NA; V gene: TRBV6-5; D gene: NA; J gene: TRBJ1-6; CDR3 protein: CASNAYNSPLHF; CDR3 DNA: TGTGCCAGCAACGCCTATAATTCACCCCTCCACTTT
clone size: NA; V gene: TRBV2; D gene: NA; J gene: TRBJ2-6; CDR3 protein: CASSLQATGANVLTF; CDR3 DNA: TGTGCCAGCAGTTTACAGGCGACTGGGGCCAACGTCCTGACTTTC
clone size: NA; V gene: TRBV5-6; D gene: NA; J gene: TRBJ1-4; CDR3 protein: CASSVDRNEKLFF; CDR3 DNA: TGTGCCAGCAGTGTCGACAGGAATGAAAAACTGTTTTTT
clone size: NA; V gene: TRBV28; D gene: TRBD1; J gene: TRBJ2-1; CDR3 protein: CASRGGQGLYNEQFF; CDR3 DNA: TGTGCCAGCAGAGGGGGACAGGGGCTTTACAATGAGCAGTTCTTC
clone size: NA; V gene: TRBV3-1/TRBV3-2; D gene: TRBD2; J gene: TRBJ2-7; CDR3 protein: CASSQDEGLAGGTYEQYF; CDR3 DNA: TGTGCCAGCAGCCAAGATGAGGGACTAGCGGGGGGGACCTACGAGCAGTACTTC
clone size: NA; V gene: TRBV10-1; D gene: NA; J gene: TRBJ1-3; CDR3 protein: CASGNPGNTIYF; CDR3 DNA: TGCGCCAGCGGGAATCCCGGAAACACCATATATTTT
clone size: once; V gene: TRBV15; D gene: NA; J gene: TRBJ1-5; CDR3 protein: CATSRDGGGTGIQPQHF; CDR3 DNA: TGTGCCACCAGCAGAGATGGGGGGGGCACGGGTATTCAGCCCCAGCATTTT
clone size: few; V gene: TRBV29-1; D gene: NA; J gene: TRBJ1-1; CDR3 protein: CSVYTPLDVFYLNTEAFF; CDR3 DNA: TGCAGCGTTTATACCCCCTTAGACGTGTTCTACCTGAACACTGAAGCTTTCTTT
clone size: NA; V gene: TRBV3-1/TRBV3-2; D gene: NA; J gene: TRBJ2-2; CDR3 protein: CASSQEPAISGELFF; CDR3 DNA: TGTGCCAGCAGCCAAGAACCGGCTATTTCCGGGGAGCTGTTTTTT
clone size: NA; V gene: TRBV4-3; D gene: NA; J gene: TRBJ1-5; CDR3 protein: CASPMNQPQHF; CDR3 DNA: TGCGCCAGCCCTATGAATCAGCCCCAGCATTTT
clone size: NA; V gene: TRBV5-1; D gene: NA; J gene: TRBJ2-1; CDR3 protein: CASSLGGSSYNEQFF; CDR3 DNA: TGCGCCAGCAGCTTGGGGGGAAGCTCCTACAATGAGCAGTTCTTC
clone size: NA; V gene: TRBV6-6; D gene: NA; J gene: TRBJ2-4; CDR3 protein: CASSYTGGLKNIQYF; CDR3 DNA: TGTGCCAGCAGTTATACGGGGGGCCTAAAAAACATTCAGTACTTC
clone size: NA; V gene: TRBV5-1; D gene: NA; J gene: TRBJ2-1; CDR3 protein: CASSDRTGRRTIEQFF; CDR3 DNA: TGCGCCAGCAGCGATAGGACGGGACGGAGGACGATTGAGCAGTTCTTC
clone size: few; V gene: TRBV6-1; D gene: NA; J gene: TRBJ2-1; CDR3 protein: CASSESRVQQFF; CDR3 DNA: TGTGCCAGCAGTGAGAGCAGGGTCCAGCAGTTCTTC
clone size: NA; V gene: TRBV9; D gene: NA; J gene: TRBJ1-1; CDR3 protein: CASTLLPELDTEAFF; CDR3 DNA: TGTGCCAGCACCCTTCTCCCAGAATTAGACACTGAAGCTTTCTTT
clone size: NA; V gene: TRBV27; D gene: NA; J gene: TRBJ2-7; CDR3 protein: CASRDSQGRGWVEQYF; CDR3 DNA: TGTGCCAGCAGGGACTCACAGGGACGAGGTTGGGTTGAGCAGTACTTC
clone size: NA; V gene: TRBV6-2/TRBV6-3; D gene: NA; J gene: TRBJ2-7; CDR3 protein: CASSPGYYEQYF; CDR3 DNA: TGTGCCAGCAGCCCAGGGTACTACGAGCAGTACTTC
clone size: few; V gene: TRBV6-5; D gene: NA; J gene: TRBJ2-3; CDR3 protein: CASTSSGGPLDTQYF; CDR3 DNA: TGTGCCAGCACATCCAGCGGCGGCCCACTGGATACGCAGTATTTT
clone size: NA; V gene: TRBV5-4; D gene: TRBD2; J gene: TRBJ2-7; CDR3 protein: CASSFSGTIHEQYF; CDR3 DNA: TGTGCCAGCAGCTTCTCCGGGACTATCCACGAGCAGTACTTC
clone size: NA; V gene: TRBV19; D gene: NA; J gene: TRBJ1-5; CDR3 protein: CASSTSERNQPQHF; CDR3 DNA: TGTGCCAGTAGTACAAGTGAGAGAAATCAGCCCCAGCATTTT
clone size: NA; V gene: TRBV29-1; D gene: TRBD2; J gene: TRBJ2-7; CDR3 protein: CSVEDSGSSYEQYF; CDR3 DNA: TGCAGCGTTGAAGATAGCGGGAGCTCCTACGAGCAGTACTTC
clone size: NA; V gene: TRBV5-1; D gene: NA; J gene: TRBJ2-2; CDR3 protein: CASSLEWELFF; CDR3 DNA: TGCGCCAGCAGCTTGGAATGGGAGCTGTTTTTT
clone size: NA; V gene: TRBV4-3; D gene: NA; J gene: TRBJ1-2; CDR3 protein: CASSQEPGSYYGYTF; CDR3 DNA: TGCGCCAGCAGCCAAGAGCCCGGCAGTTACTATGGCTACACCTTC
clone size: few; V gene: TRBV4-2; D gene: TRBD2; J gene: TRBJ2-2; CDR3 protein: CASSQDGETSGRGVTGELFF; CDR3 DNA: TGTGCCAGCAGCCAAGATGGCGAAACTAGCGGGAGAGGGGTTACCGGGGAGCTGTTTTTT
clone size: NA; V gene: TRBV6-1; D gene: TRBD1; J gene: TRBJ1-5; CDR3 protein: CASSDISGTGYQPQHF; CDR3 DNA: TGTGCCAGCAGTGACATCTCCGGGACAGGTTATCAGCCCCAGCATTTT
clone size: NA; V gene: TRBV10-1; D gene: TRBD1; J gene: TRBJ1-4; CDR3 protein: CASSESGQGAEKLFF; CDR3 DNA: TGCGCCAGCAGTGAGTCGGGCCAGGGGGCTGAAAAACTGTTTTTT
clone size: NA; V gene: TRBV5-4; D gene: TRBD2; J gene: TRBJ2-7; CDR3 protein: CASSPSWREATPYEQYF; CDR3 DNA: TGTGCCAGCAGCCCCTCGTGGCGGGAGGCCACCCCCTACGAGCAGTACTTC
clone size: NA; V gene: TRBV12-5; D gene: NA; J gene: TRBJ2-5; CDR3 protein: CASGVGWGETQYF; CDR3 DNA: TGTGCTAGTGGCGTCGGTTGGGGAGAGACCCAGTACTTC
clone size: NA; V gene: TRBV3-1/TRBV3-2; D gene: NA; J gene: TRBJ2-5; CDR3 protein: CASSLTTGKETQYF; CDR3 DNA: TGTGCCAGCAGCTTAACCACGGGGAAAGAGACCCAGTACTTC
clone size: NA; V gene: TRBV2; D gene: NA; J gene: TRBJ1-1; CDR3 protein: CASRASLFEAFF; CDR3 DNA: TGTGCCAGCAGGGCTAGCCTCTTTGAAGCTTTCTTT
clone size: NA; V gene: TRBV14; D gene: TRBD1; J gene: TRBJ2-7; CDR3 protein: CTTGGGEQYF; CDR3 DNA: TGTACGACAGGGGGCGGCGAGCAGTACTTC
clone size: NA; V gene: TRBV4-1; D gene: NA; J gene: TRBJ2-2; CDR3 protein: CASSQTGGPGELFF; CDR3 DNA: TGCGCCAGCAGCCAGACGGGGGGCCCCGGGGAGCTGTTTTTT
clone size: NA; V gene: TRBV2; D gene: NA; J gene: TRBJ1-5; CDR3 protein: CASSDLLTRNQPQHF; CDR3 DNA: TGTGCCAGCAGTGATCTCCTGACGCGCAATCAGCCCCAGCATTTT
clone size: NA; V gene: TRBV19; D gene: TRBD1; J gene: TRBJ1-4; CDR3 protein: CASSIPGQRVSEKLFF; CDR3 DNA: TGTGCCAGTAGTATTCCGGGACAGCGGGTTTCTGAAAAACTGTTTTTT
clone size: NA; V gene: TRBV27; D gene: NA; J gene: TRBJ1-4; CDR3 protein: CASSVERATNEKLFF; CDR3 DNA: TGTGCCAGCAGCGTCGAACGGGCAACTAATGAAAAACTGTTTTTT
clone size: NA; V gene: TRBV5-1; D gene: TRBD2; J gene: TRBJ2-7; CDR3 protein: CASSLLGGGNYEQYF; CDR3 DNA: TGCGCCAGCAGCTTGTTAGGCGGGGGAAACTACGAGCAGTACTTC
clone size: NA; V gene: TRBV6-5; D gene: NA; J gene: TRBJ2-7; CDR3 protein: CASSLASYEQYF; CDR3 DNA: TGTGCCAGCAGTCTAGCTTCCTACGAGCAGTACTTC
clone size: NA; V gene: TRBV28; D gene: NA; J gene: TRBJ1-1; CDR3 protein: CASSLAGRNTEAFF; CDR3 DNA: TGTGCCAGCAGTTTAGCCGGGAGGAACACTGAAGCTTTCTTT
clone size: NA; V gene: TRBV29-1; D gene: NA; J gene: TRBJ2-1; CDR3 protein: CSVWSGNEQFF; CDR3 DNA: TGCAGCGTTTGGAGTGGGAATGAGCAGTTCTTC
clone size: NA; V gene: TRBV10-2; D gene: NA; J gene: TRBJ2-5; CDR3 protein: CACQGSETQYF; CDR3 DNA: TGCGCCTGTCAGGGGTCCGAGACCCAGTACTTC
clone size: NA; V gene: TRBV5-1; D gene: TRBD1; J gene: TRBJ2-7; CDR3 protein: CASKQGESYEQYF; CDR3 DNA: TGCGCCAGCAAGCAGGGGGAATCCTACGAGCAGTACTTC
clone size: NA; V gene: TRBV6-4; D gene: TRBD1; J gene: TRBJ2-2; CDR3 protein: CASRVTGGAGELFF; CDR3 DNA: TGTGCCAGCAGAGTTACAGGGGGCGCCGGGGAGCTGTTTTTT
clone size: NA; V gene: TRBV19; D gene: NA; J gene: TRBJ1-4; CDR3 protein: CASSIGRATNEKLFF; CDR3 DNA: TGTGCCAGTAGTATAGGGCGGGCAACTAATGAAAAACTGTTTTTT
clone size: NA; V gene: TRBV7-8; D gene: TRBD2; J gene: TRBJ2-1; CDR3 protein: CASSMGLAREQFF; CDR3 DNA: TGTGCCAGCAGCATGGGACTAGCGAGGGAGCAGTTCTTC
clone size: NA; V gene: TRBV28; D gene: TRBD1; J gene: TRBJ2-2; CDR3 protein: CATTGVGTGELFF; CDR3 DNA: TGTGCCACCACAGGGGTAGGGACCGGGGAGCTGTTTTTT
clone size: few; V gene: TRBV6-5; D gene: NA; J gene: TRBJ1-4; CDR3 protein: CASTSGASNEKLFF; CDR3 DNA: TGTGCCAGCACCTCAGGGGCTTCTAATGAAAAACTGTTTTTT
clone size: NA; V gene: TRBV27; D gene: TRBD2; J gene: TRBJ2-2; CDR3 protein: CASSLLGLLNTGELFF; CDR3 DNA: TGTGCCAGCAGTTTGCTGGGACTACTGAACACCGGGGAGCTGTTTTTT
clone size: many; V gene: TRBV6-6; D gene: NA; J gene: TRBJ1-2; CDR3 protein: CASSYVGAGYTF; CDR3 DNA: TGTGCCAGCAGTTACGTGGGGGCTGGCTACACCTTC
clone size: NA; V gene: TRBV3-1/TRBV3-2; D gene: NA; J gene: TRBJ2-4; CDR3 protein: CASTRSHPVAGVNIQYF; CDR3 DNA: TGTGCCAGCACCAGATCCCACCCCGTTGCAGGGGTGAACATTCAGTACTTC